The present TCR beta chain was sequenced within a study of shared clonotypes between healthy human individuals (TCRdb year 2020). Background on the whole study: The cohort included a few men and a couple of women between 18 and 49 years of age. For each donor, CD4 naive and CD4 memory were each run on three plates, CD8 naive on two plates, and CD8 memory on one plate. To increase sequencing depth and limit assay-specific biases, different laboratories used diverse techniques to prepare libraries and sequence TCR repertoires. Per donor, leukapheresis produced somewhere between about 0.9 and 9.5 billion PBMCs. The study deeply sequenced blood TCR repertoires of about five healthy adults to estimate repertoire size and the extent of clonotype sharing between individuals.

TCR CDR3 regions were amplified from genomic DNA by multiplex PCR using the deep immunoSEQ assay. For each cell subset, the extracted genomic DNA was distributed evenly across all wells of several immunoSEQ 96-well plates, and each plate served as one replicate. Each replicate PCR for sorted subsets received roughly 200 ng genomic DNA, equal to roughly 33,000 T cell genomes. Purified libraries were measured with a Qubit 3.0 fluorometer, size-checked on a Bioanalyzer 2100, and measured again with the KAPA Library Quantification kit. Every immunoSEQ 96-well plate was sequenced on a dedicated single-read 150-cycle Illumina NextSeq 550 flow cell. From the authors' description of their analysis: Because the immunoSEQ output included only junctional sequences and no quality scores, the filtering could not be the same as the filtering used for full-length reads. To assign V/J genes and CDR3, sequences were annotated against IMGT germline references using PyIR, a Python wrapper for IgBLAST v1.9. Any read was removed if the V/J assignment was weak (E-value above 1e-6), the CDR3 was missing, or the read contained stop codons, out-of-frame junctions, or ambiguous translated residues. V3J clonotypes were defined by identical inferred V gene, J gene, and CDR3 amino acid sequence. Percentage overlap between repertoires was computed as shared unique clonotypes divided by the size of the smaller repertoire. Repertoire richness was assessed with RTK rarefaction, the Chao1 estimator, and Recon v2.1 estimates of unobserved clonotypes. OLGA was used to compute generation probabilities for all TCRbeta clonotypes that the gDNA method yielded from a handful of donors. TCRdb re-hosts the immuneACCESS table, in-frame sequences only. Its copies lack some clones; in the studies checked, an unresolved V gene accounts for under half of them, and the cause for the rest is not known. V, J and clone size reflect that table, while D and trimming were determined from the DNA. The sample data list about 600,000 clones, and 97% of these were observed just once. 0.055% to 0.07% of the sample rests with the top ten.

Healthy HIV-negative adults with no recently reported acute infections or vaccinations were included as donors. Every donor was a Caucasian adult living in Nashville, Tennessee, USA. CD4+ T cells were enriched by magnetic negative selection; naive cells were then positively selected on CD45RA, and the negative fraction formed the memory subset. After blood collection by leukapheresis, PBMCs were isolated using Ficoll-Histopaque density gradient centrifugation and then cryopreserved in the vapor phase of liquid nitrogen. Analytical flow cytometry was used to check the purity and quantity of every magnetically sorted T cell population. Genomic DNA was isolated from each sorted fraction and quantified by UV absorbance on a Nanodrop 2000c. Overall study outcomes, separate from this receptor: Compared with non-shared clonotypes, the clonotypes found in all four sorted-subset donors had higher generation probabilities. Sharing across a few donors was observed for around 5% of naive CD4, 3.5% of naive CD8, 2% to 2.5% of memory CD4, and approximately 0.41% of memory CD8 clonotypes. Because the study included only a small number of donors, the genetic and exposure-history diversity represented was limited. Pairwise subsampling led to the expectation that sequencing depth would affect the degree of clonotype sharing among donors. Rarefaction of sorted-subset datasets indicated incomplete sequencing despite the large sequencing depth. Larger estimated clonotype richness was generally found for naive subsets than for memory subsets. Sampling was restricted to blood, and TCR repertoires in tissue are likely to differ from TCR repertoires in blood.

Concerning this clone itself: The antigen this receptor binds is unknown. No base-level quality is on record; no much larger clone is a single base apart.

The sequenced sample consisted of naive CD4+ T cells sorted from blood. This sample's cell subset or site label indicates: CD45RA+ positively selected. The receptor was derived from a woman in her 30s in good health.

The CDR3 corresponds to CASSLDTGGPSDTQYF. Here is the DNA: TGTGCCAGCAGCTTAGATACGGGAGGGCCTTCAGATACGCAGTATTTT. The rearrangement combines TRBV11-2 with TRBJ2-3; 8 bases in the junction line up with TRBD2. Trimming leaves V shorter by 0 bases and J shorter by 4 bases, with the junction holding 6 bases beyond the gene matches. Via the germline V gene, CDR1 is SGHAT and CDR2 FQNNGV. Taken from cysteine to phenylalanine, the CDR3 has 16 residues. Only the CDR3 region is kept as DNA, spanning 48 bases read in frame from base 1. The variable domain in full, with residues beyond the CDR3 obtained from the reference TRBV11-2 and TRBJ2-3 genes, is EAGVAQSPRYKIIEKRQSVAFWCNPISGHATLYWYQQILGQGPKLLIQFQNNGVVDDSQLPKDRFSAERLKGVDSTLKIQPAKLEDSAVYLCASSLDTGGPSDTQYFGPGTRLTVL.